A selection of T cell receptor beta chains follows, all from one sample in a study of T cell repertoires in cytomegalovirus infection. Their cognate antigens are unknown. TCRdb re-derived calls from the reads in MiXCR, one entry per CDR3 protein. Of about 500,000 distinct CDR3 sequences listed, 30% to 40% are singletons. This specimen was cultured PBMCs, taken from culture after CMV antigen stimulation. All receptors derive from a human donor in good health (CMV status not recorded). Some clones in this sample may be carry-over from other donors' samples. Both conserved end residues are part of each CDR3. The D gene is left open where the match is weak. The listing skips clone size in some rows; elsewhere it reads once, few, many or a size class.

j_gene | d_gene | v_gene | abundance | CDR3aa | CDR3nt
TRBJ2-7 | . | TRBV20-1 | few | CSAREVRSYEQYF | TGCAGTGCTAGAGAAGTCAGGTCCTACGAGCAGTACTTC
TRBJ1-1 | . | TRBV27 | . | CASNTRGAERYEAFF | TGTGCCAGCAACACCCGGGGGGCAGAGAGGTATGAAGCTTTCTTT
TRBJ2-1 | . | TRBV6-1 | . | CASTHNEQGPYNEQFF | TGTGCCAGCACCCACAATGAACAGGGTCCCTACAATGAGCAGTTCTTC
TRBJ2-7 | TRBD2 | TRBV7-2 | . | CASSLVASGAYEQYF | TGTGCCAGCAGCTTAGTCGCTAGCGGGGCCTACGAGCAGTACTTC
TRBJ2-1 | TRBD2 | TRBV7-8 | . | CASSFVASGLSYNEQFF | TGTGCCAGCAGCTTCGTGGCTAGCGGGCTGTCCTACAATGAGCAGTTCTTC
TRBJ2-1 | TRBD2 | TRBV10-3 | . | CAISESGLAGRVYNEQFF | TGTGCCATCAGTGAGAGCGGACTAGCGGGGCGGGTCTACAATGAGCAGTTCTTC
TRBJ2-7 | TRBD2 | TRBV4-1 | . | CASSQALAGVRNEQYF | TGCGCCAGCAGCCAAGCTCTAGCGGGAGTCCGGAACGAGCAGTACTTC
TRBJ2-1 | TRBD2 | TRBV12-3/TRBV12-4 | few | CASSLLAGDNYNEQFF | TGTGCCAGCAGTTTACTAGCGGGAGATAACTACAATGAGCAGTTCTTC
TRBJ1-5 | . | TRBV19 | few | CASQRRQASNQPQHF | TGTGCCAGTCAGAGACGACAGGCTAGCAATCAGCCCCAGCATTTT
TRBJ2-1 | TRBD2 | TRBV6-1 | . | CASSKTSGLPNEQFF | TGTGCCAGCAGTAAGACTAGCGGGCTCCCCAATGAGCAGTTCTTC
TRBJ1-5 | TRBD1 | TRBV9 | few | CASSKGQDNQPQHF | TGTGCCAGCAGCAAGGGACAGGACAATCAGCCCCAGCATTTT
TRBJ1-1 | . | TRBV13 | few | CASSLVEGLATEAFF | TGTGCCAGCAGCTTAGTTGAGGGTTTGGCCACTGAAGCTTTCTTT
TRBJ2-5 | TRBD2 | TRBV28 | . | CASRTLGLAGRETQYF | TGTGCCAGCAGGACTCTCGGACTAGCGGGACGGGAGACCCAGTACTTC
TRBJ1-5 | . | TRBV4-1 | few | CASSQVPPGLIGQPQHF | TGCGCCAGCAGCCAAGTTCCACCGGGCCTCATTGGCCAGCCCCAGCATTTT
TRBJ2-2 | TRBD2 | TRBV4-1 | once | CASSLTETSARNTGELFF | TGCGCCAGCAGCCTCACCGAGACTAGCGCCAGAAACACCGGGGAGCTGTTTTTT
TRBJ1-2 | . | TRBV6-1 | . | CASSETGATRYGYTF | TGTGCCAGCAGTGAAACCGGGGCGACTAGGTATGGCTACACCTTC
TRBJ2-1 | . | TRBV24-1 | few | CATSVLAVVYNEQFF | TGTGCCACCAGTGTACTAGCAGTCGTCTACAATGAGCAGTTCTTC
TRBJ1-5 | TRBD1 | TRBV14 | . | CASSQDRTGTGQPQHF | TGTGCCAGCAGCCAAGACCGGACAGGGACGGGGCAGCCCCAGCATTTT
TRBJ2-1 | TRBD2 | TRBV5-4 | . | CASSPREGLQNEQFF | TGTGCCAGCAGCCCCCGGGAGGGCCTGCAGAATGAGCAGTTCTTC